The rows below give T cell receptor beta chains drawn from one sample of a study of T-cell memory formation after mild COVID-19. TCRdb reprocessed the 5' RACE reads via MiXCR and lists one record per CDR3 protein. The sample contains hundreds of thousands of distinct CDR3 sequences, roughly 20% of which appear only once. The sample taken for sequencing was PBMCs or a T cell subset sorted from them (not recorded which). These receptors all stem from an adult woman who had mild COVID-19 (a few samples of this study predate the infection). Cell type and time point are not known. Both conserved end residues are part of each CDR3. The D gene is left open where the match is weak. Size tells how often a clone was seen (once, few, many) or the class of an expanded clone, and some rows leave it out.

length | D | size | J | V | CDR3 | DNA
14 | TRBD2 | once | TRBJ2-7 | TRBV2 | CASTRTSGDYEQYF | TGTGCCAGCACACGGACTAGCGGGGACTACGAGCAGTACTTC
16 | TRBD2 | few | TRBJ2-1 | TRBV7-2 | CASSPQRPIAGEKQFF | TGTGCCAGCAGCCCCCAGCGGCCGATAGCGGGAGAAAAGCAGTTCTTC
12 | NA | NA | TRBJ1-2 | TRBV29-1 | CSTAEGLTGYTF | TGCAGCACGGCGGAGGGGCTAACTGGCTACACCTTC
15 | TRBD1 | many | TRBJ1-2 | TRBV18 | CASSPKGAFDYGYTF | TGTGCCAGCTCACCGAAGGGGGCCTTTGACTATGGCTACACCTTC
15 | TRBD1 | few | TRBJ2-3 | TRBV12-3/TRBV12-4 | CASSPGDRGTDTQYF | TGTGCCAGCAGTCCGGGGGACAGGGGCACAGATACGCAGTATTTT
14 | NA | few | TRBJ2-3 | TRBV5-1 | CASSLVSPRVTQYF | TGCGCCAGCAGCTTGGTCTCCCCCCGGGTTACGCAGTATTTT
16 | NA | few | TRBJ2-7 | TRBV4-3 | CASSQDQRHSSGEQYF | TGCGCCAGCAGCCAAGATCAGCGACATAGTTCTGGCGAGCAGTACTTC
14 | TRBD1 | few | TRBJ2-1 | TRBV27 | CASSSDRDKYEQFF | TGTGCCAGCAGTTCGGACAGGGATAAGTATGAGCAGTTCTTC
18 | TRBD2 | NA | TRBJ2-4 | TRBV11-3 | CASSLERLGLAESHIQYF | TGTGCCAGCAGCTTAGAAAGACTCGGACTAGCGGAGAGCCACATTCAGTACTTC
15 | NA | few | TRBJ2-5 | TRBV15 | CATSRDPSGLETQYF | TGTGCCACCAGCAGAGACCCGTCCGGGCTGGAGACCCAGTACTTC